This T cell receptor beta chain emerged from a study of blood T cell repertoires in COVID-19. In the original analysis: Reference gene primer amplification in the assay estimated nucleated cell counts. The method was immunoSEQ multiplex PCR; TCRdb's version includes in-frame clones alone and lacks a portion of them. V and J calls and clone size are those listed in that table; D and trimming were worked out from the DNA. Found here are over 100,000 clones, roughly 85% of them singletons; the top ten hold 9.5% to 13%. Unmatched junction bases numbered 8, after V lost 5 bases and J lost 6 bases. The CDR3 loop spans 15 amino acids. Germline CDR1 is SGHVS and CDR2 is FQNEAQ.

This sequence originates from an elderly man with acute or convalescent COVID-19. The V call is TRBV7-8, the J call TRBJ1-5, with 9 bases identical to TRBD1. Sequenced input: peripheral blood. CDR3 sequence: CASSVGTGTRQPQHF. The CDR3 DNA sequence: TGTGCCAGCAGCGTGGGGACAGGGACCCGTCAGCCCCAGCATTTT.